The present entry profiles one T cell receptor (beta chain) with its context. What it binds is not known. Trimming removed 3 bases at V and 4 bases at J, with 16 bases between. The CDR3 has 16 residues. Germline loops: CDR1 LNHDA, CDR2 SQIVND (reference sequence). About 10 milliliters of peripheral blood were drawn from each donor into EDTA-treated tubes. PCR was performed a second time for about 7 to 12 cycles using a sample-barcoded 5' primer and a J-beta primer mix. TCRdb independently ran MiXCR on the 5' RACE reads; one entry per CDR3 protein. The sample shows 600,000 to 800,000 distinct CDR3 sequences, about 51% of them seen only once. The sample is drawn from a study of blood T cells in healthy people across ages. Study summary: About one barcoded TCR beta cDNA was captured per two T cells.

Study outcomes and limitations: PBMCs that were unsorted prevented a conclusive naive versus antigen-experienced comparison.

Sequenced: blood. The receptor was derived from an elderly woman in good health. The chain is built from TRBV19 and TRBJ2-1; perhaps D is TRBD1 or TRBD2 (6 bases each). The CDR3 region is CASSMQSGAIYNEQFF. In DNA form, the CDR3 reads TGTGCCAGTAGTATGCAATCGGGGGCGATTTACAATGAGCAGTTCTTC.